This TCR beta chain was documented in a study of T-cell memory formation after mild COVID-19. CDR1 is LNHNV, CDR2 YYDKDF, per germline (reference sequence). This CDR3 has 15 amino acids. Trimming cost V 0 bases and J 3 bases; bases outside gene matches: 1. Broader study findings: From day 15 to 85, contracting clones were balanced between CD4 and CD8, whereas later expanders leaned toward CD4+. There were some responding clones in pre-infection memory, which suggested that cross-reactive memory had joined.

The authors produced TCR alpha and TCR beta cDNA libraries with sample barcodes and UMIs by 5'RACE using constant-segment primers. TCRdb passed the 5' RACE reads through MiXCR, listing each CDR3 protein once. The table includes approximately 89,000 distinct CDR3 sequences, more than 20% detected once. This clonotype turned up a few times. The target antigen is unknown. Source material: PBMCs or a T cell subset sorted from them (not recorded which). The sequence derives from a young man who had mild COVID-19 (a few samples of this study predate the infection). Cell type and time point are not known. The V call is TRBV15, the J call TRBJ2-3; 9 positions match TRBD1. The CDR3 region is CATSREQGATDTQYF. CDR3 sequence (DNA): TGTGCCACCAGCAGAGAACAGGGGGCAACAGATACGCAGTATTTT.